This T cell receptor beta chain was captured by sequencing in a study of blood T cell repertoires in COVID-19. This CDR3 contains 14 residues. CDR1 is SGHRS, CDR2 YFSETQ, per germline. V lost 0 bases and J lost 5, with 10 bases in between. Those who participated ranged in age from 18 to 89 years and resided in 24 US areas. Grouping used clinical history reported by participants in a survey and questionnaire. Recovered status applied to Cohort 3 donors who had two consecutive negative PCRs. It also applied to those with clearance or with symptom resolution. In the study's own analysis: Nucleated cell counts were estimated from reference gene primer amplification. Libraries were prepared by immunoSEQ multiplex PCR; TCRdb keeps only in-frame clonotypes and omits some of them. V, J and clone size derive from that table, while D and trimming were established from the DNA sequence. The repertoire includes tens of thousands of clones, 88% of them detected once, and around 9.1% sits in the top ten.

The clonotype originates from a woman between 40 and 55 years old who had recovered from COVID-19. The V gene is TRBV5-1, the J gene TRBJ2-3; possible D gene TRBD1, 5 bases. Sequenced input: PBMCs or T cells enriched from blood (not recorded which). CDR3 loop: CASSLGGAEDTQYF. The CDR3 DNA reads TGCGCCAGCAGCTTGGGTGGGGCTGAAGATACGCAGTATTTT.